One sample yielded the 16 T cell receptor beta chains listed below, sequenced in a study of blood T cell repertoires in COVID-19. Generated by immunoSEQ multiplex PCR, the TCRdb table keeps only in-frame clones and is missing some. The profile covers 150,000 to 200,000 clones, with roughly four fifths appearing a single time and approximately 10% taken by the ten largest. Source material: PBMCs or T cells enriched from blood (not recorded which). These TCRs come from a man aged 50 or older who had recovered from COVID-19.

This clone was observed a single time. The CDR3 loop is CASSSGLYNEQFF. CDR3 nucleotide sequence: TGTGCCAGCAGCTCAGGACTGTACAATGAGCAGTTCTTC. The chain employs TRBV7-9 and TRBJ2-1; TRBD2 is a possible D gene (5 bases). This CDR3 is built from 13 residues. Trimming removed 4 bases at V and 4 bases at J, with 8 bases between. The germline V gene has CDR1 SEHNR and CDR2 FQNEAQ (reference sequence). Combining the CDR3 with reference TRBV7-9 and TRBJ2-1 gives the whole variable domain DTGVSQNPRHKITKRGQNVTFRCDPISEHNRLYWYRQTLGQGPEFLTYFQNEAQLEKSRLLSDRFSAERPKGSFSTLEIQRTEQGDSAMYLCASSSGLYNEQFFGPGTRLTVL.

The CDR3 is CASSPGTGLGNEQFF. The CDR3 DNA sequence: TGTGCCAGCTCACCGGGGACAGGGTTGGGAAATGAGCAGTTCTTC. The chain joins TRBV18 to TRBJ2-1; the match to TRBD1 covers 9 bases. CDR3 length: 15 residues. In germline, CDR1 is KGHSH, CDR2 LQKENI. Germline trimming cut 3 bases from V and 7 bases from J; bases unmatched to any gene: 7. The variable domain in full, with the rest retrieved from reference TRBV18 and TRBJ2-1, is NAGVMQNPRHLVRRRGQEARLRCSPMKGHSHVYWYRQLPEEGLKFMVYLQKENIIDESGMPKERFSAEFPKEGPSILRIQQVVRGDSAAYFCASSPGTGLGNEQFFGPGTRLTVL.

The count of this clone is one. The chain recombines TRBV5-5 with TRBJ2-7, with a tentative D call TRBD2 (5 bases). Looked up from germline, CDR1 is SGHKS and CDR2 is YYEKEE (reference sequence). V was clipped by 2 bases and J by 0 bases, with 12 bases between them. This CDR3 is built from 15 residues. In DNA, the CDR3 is TGTGCCAGCAGCTTAGGCGGACTTAGCTCCTACGAGCAGTACTTC. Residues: CASSLGGLSSYEQYF.

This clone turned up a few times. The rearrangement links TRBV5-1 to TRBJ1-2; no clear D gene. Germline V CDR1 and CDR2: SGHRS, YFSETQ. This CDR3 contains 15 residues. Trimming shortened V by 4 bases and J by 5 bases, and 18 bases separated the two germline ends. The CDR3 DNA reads TGCGCCAGCAGCCCGACTTTAGGAGGTGCTTATGGCTACACCTTC. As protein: CASSPTLGGAYGYTF. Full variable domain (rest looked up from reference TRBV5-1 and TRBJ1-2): KAGVTQTPRYLIKTRGQQVTLSCSPISGHRSVSWYQQTPGQGLQFLFEYFSETQRNKGNFPGRFSGRQFSNSRSEMNVSTLELGDSALYLCASSPTLGGAYGYTFGSGTRLTVV.

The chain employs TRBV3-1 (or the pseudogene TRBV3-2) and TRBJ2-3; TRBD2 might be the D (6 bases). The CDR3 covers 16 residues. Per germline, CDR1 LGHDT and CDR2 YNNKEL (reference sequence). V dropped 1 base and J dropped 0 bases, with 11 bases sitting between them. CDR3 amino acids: CASSQVSSGSTDTQYF. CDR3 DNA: TGTGCCAGCAGCCAAGTTAGTAGCGGAAGCACAGATACGCAGTATTTT.

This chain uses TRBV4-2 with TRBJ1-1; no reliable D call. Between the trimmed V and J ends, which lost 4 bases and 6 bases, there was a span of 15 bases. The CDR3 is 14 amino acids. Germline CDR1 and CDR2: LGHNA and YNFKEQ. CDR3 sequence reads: CASSPRAGGAEAFF. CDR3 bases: TGTGCCAGCAGCCCGAGGGCCGGAGGAGCTGAAGCTTTCTTT.

The CDR3 region has the DNA TGTGCCAGCTCACCAGAGGGGGGGAATTCACCCCTCCACTTT. It is translated as CASSPEGGNSPLHF. The V gene is TRBV18, the J gene TRBJ1-6, with a tentative D call TRBD1 (6 bases). The germline gives CDR1 KGHSH, CDR2 LQKENI. The CDR3 is 14 amino acids. V lost 2 bases and J lost 7, with 9 bases in between.

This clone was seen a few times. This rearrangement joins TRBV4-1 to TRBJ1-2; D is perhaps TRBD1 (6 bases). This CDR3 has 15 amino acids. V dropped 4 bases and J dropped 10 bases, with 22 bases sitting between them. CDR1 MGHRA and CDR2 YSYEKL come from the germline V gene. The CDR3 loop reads CASSPSLQGGGSYTF. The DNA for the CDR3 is TGCGCCAGCAGCCCAAGCCTCCAAGGGGGTGGTTCCTACACCTTC.

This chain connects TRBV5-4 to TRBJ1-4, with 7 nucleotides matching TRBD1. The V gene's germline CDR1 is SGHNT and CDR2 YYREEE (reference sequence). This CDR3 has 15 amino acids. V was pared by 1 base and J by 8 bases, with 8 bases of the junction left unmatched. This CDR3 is CASSLTAGGREKLFF. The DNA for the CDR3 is TGTGCCAGCAGCTTGACGGCAGGGGGAAGAGAAAAACTGTTTTTT.

As DNA, the CDR3 is TGTGCCAGCAGTGAAGGACAGGGGTATCAGCCCCAGCATTTT. Translated: CASSEGQGYQPQHF. The V and J genes are TRBV6-1 and TRBJ1-5; 8 bases match TRBD1. V lost 1 base, J lost 5 bases, and 1 base stayed unmatched. CDR1 is MNHNS, CDR2 SASEGT, per germline. This CDR3 region has 14 residues.

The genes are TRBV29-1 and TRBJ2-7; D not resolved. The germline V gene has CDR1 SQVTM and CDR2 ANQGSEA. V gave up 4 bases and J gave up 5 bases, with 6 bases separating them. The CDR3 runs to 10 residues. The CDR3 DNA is TGCAGCGTTGGAAGCCACGAGCAGTACTTC. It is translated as CSVGSHEQYF.

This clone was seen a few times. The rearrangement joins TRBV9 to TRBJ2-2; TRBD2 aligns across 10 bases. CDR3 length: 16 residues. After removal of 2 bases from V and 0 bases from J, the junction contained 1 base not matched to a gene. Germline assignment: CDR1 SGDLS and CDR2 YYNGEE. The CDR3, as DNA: TGTGCCAGCAGCGTTAGCGGGGGGACGAACACCGGGGAGCTGTTTTTT. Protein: CASSVSGGTNTGELFF.

The CDR3, as DNA: TGCGCCAGCAGCCAACTGATAACAGGGGGAAGTGAAGCTTTCTTT. This encodes CASSQLITGGSEAFF. This rearrangement joins TRBV4-1 to TRBJ1-1; the match to TRBD1 covers 8 bases. Germline trimming cut 2 bases from V and 7 bases from J; bases unmatched to any gene: 9. CDR1 MGHRA and CDR2 YSYEKL come from the germline V gene. The CDR3 runs to 15 residues.

CDR3 sequence: CASSISTGNYEQYF. In DNA, the CDR3 is TGTGCCAGCAGCATCTCGACAGGGAATTACGAGCAGTACTTC. The V and J genes are TRBV9 and TRBJ2-7, with TRBD1 identical over 7 bases. CDR3 length: 14 amino acids. The germline V gene has CDR1 SGDLS and CDR2 YYNGEE. Trimming removed 4 bases from V and 4 bases from J; junction bases left unmatched: 8.

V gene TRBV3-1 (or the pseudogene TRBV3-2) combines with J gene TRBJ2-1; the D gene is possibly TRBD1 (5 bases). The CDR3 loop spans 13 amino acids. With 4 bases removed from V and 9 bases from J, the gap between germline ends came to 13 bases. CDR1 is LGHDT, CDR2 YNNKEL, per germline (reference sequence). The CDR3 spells CASSPDGRGEQFF. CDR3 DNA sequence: TGTGCCAGCAGCCCGGACGGTAGGGGTGAGCAGTTCTTC.

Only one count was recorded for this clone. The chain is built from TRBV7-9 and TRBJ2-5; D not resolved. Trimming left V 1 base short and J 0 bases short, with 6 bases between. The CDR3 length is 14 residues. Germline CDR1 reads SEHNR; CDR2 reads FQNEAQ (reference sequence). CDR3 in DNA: TGTGCCAGCAGCTTAGAGAACTACCAAGAGACCCAGTACTTC. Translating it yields CASSLENYQETQYF.